The source of this T cell receptor beta chain is a study of patients and donors after allogeneic stem cell transplantation. Germline-derived CDR1 and CDR2 are LNHNV and YYDKDF (reference sequence). This CDR3 region has 15 residues. Trimming took off 1 base at V and 1 base at J, with 10 bases between the two ends. TCRdb redid the calling of the RT-PCR reads with MiXCR, one entry per CDR3 protein. The sample contains roughly 230,000 distinct CDR3 sequences, 12% to 15% of which appear only once. This clonotype was observed a handful of times. The sequencing sample was made of blood, either unsorted or a sorted T cell fraction (not recorded which). The origin of this receptor is a human donor who was either an allogeneic HSCT recipient or a stem cell or donor lymphocyte infusion donor (not recorded which). It is not recorded whose cells these are; they may come from a transplant donor. The gene calls are TRBV15 and TRBJ2-5; no reliable D call. CDR3 DNA: TGTGCCACCAGCAGAGGTGGCAGGAGCCAAGAGACCCAGTACTTC. Translation gives CATSRGGRSQETQYF.